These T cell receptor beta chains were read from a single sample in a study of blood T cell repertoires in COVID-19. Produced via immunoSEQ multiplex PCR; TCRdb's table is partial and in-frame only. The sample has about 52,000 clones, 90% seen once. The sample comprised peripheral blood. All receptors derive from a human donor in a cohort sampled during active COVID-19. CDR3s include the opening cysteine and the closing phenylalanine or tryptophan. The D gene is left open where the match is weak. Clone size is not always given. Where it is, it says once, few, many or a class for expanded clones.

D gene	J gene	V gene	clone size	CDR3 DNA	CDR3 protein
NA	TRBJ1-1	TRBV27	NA	TGTGCCAGCAGTCAACAGGGTAGGAACACTGAAGCTTTCTTT	CASSQQGRNTEAFF
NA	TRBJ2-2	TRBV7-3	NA	TGTGCCAGCAGGCGGCGCGACGCTAACACCGGGGAGCTGTTTTTT	CASRRRDANTGELFF
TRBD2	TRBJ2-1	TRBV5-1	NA	TGCGCCAGTAGGGCTAGCGGGGCTCTCAATGAGCAGTTCTTC	CASRASGALNEQFF
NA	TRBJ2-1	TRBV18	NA	TGTGCCAGCTCATACCTCACAGGGACCGTTCGTTTAAATGAGCAGTTCTTC	CASSYLTGTVRLNEQFF
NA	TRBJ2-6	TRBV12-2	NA	TGTGCAAGTCGCTCCCAGACTAGCGGCTCTGGGGCCAACGTCCTGACTTTC	CASRSQTSGSGANVLTF
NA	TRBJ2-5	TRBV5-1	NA	TGCGCCAGCAGCTTGGGGACAGTACAAGAGACCCAGTACTTC	CASSLGTVQETQYF
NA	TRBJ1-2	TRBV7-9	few	TGTGCCAGCAGCTTAGTGGGCGGGGCCCAGGATGGCTACACCTTC	CASSLVGGAQDGYTF
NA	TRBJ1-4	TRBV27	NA	TGTGCCAGCAGTTTAGTGGGCGCAACTAATGAAAAACTGTTTTTT	CASSLVGATNEKLFF
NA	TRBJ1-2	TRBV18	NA	TGTGCCAGCTCACCCGACAGTAACTATGGCTACACCTTC	CASSPDSNYGYTF
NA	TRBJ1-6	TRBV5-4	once	TGTGCCAGCAGCTTCTTACAATATAATTCACCCCTCCACTTT	CASSFLQYNSPLHF
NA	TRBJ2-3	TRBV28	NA	TGTGCCAGCAGTTTCAGGGGACTATCCACAGATACGCAGTATTTT	CASSFRGLSTDTQYF
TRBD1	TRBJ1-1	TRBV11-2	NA	TGTGCCAGCAGCTTAGATTGGGGGACAGGGAACACTGAAGCTTTCTTT	CASSLDWGTGNTEAFF
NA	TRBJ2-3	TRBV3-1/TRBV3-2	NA	TGTGCCAGCAGCCCCTACCGCGCGCAAGATACGCAGTATTTT	CASSPYRAQDTQYF
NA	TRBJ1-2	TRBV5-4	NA	TGTGCCAGCAGCTTGGATGAGGGAGACTATGGCTACACCTTC	CASSLDEGDYGYTF
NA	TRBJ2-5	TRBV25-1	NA	TGTGCCAGCAGTGCTCCTGGACTGGGGGCGGGAGCGAAGACCCAGTACTTC	CASSAPGLGAGAKTQYF
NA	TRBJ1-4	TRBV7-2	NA	TGTGCCAGCAGCAGCTTTTTAGGAGGGGAAAAACTGTTTTTT	CASSSFLGGEKLFF
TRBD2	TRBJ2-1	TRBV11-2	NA	TGTGCCAGCCGGACTAGCCGAAGCTCCTACAATGAGCAGTTCTTC	CASRTSRSSYNEQFF
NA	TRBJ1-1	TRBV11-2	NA	TGTGCCAGCAGCCCCCCCATGAACACTGAAGCTTTCTTT	CASSPPMNTEAFF
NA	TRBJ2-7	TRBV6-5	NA	TGTGCCAGCGGGGGGAGCTCCTACGAGCAGTACTTC	CASGGSSYEQYF
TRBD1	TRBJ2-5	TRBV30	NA	TGTGCCTGGAGGGGGACAGGGAGAACTGAGACCCAGTACTTC	CAWRGTGRTETQYF
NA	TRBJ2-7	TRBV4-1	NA	TGCGCCAGCAGCCAAGTGAACAGCGAGCAGTACTTC	CASSQVNSEQYF
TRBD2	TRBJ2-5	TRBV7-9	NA	TGTGCCAGCAGCACGGGACTAGCGGGCCAAGAGACCCAGTACTTC	CASSTGLAGQETQYF
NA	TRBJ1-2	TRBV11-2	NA	TGTGCCAGCAGCTTATGGGCCAGGGATAATGGCTACACCTTC	CASSLWARDNGYTF
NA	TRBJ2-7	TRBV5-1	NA	TGCGCCAGCAGCTTGGACCCCTCGGGGGAGCAGTACTTC	CASSLDPSGEQYF
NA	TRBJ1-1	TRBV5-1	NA	TGCGCCAGCAGCGAACAGGGCGCTGAAGCTTTCTTT	CASSEQGAEAFF
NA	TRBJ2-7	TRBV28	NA	TGTGCCAGTAGTACGACAGGGAGGAGCTCCTACGAGCAGTACTTC	CASSTTGRSSYEQYF
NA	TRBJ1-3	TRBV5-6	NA	TGTGCCAGCAGCTTGGGGCAGCGCTCTGGAAACACCATATATTTT	CASSLGQRSGNTIYF
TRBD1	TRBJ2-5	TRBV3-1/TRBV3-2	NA	TGTGCCAGCAGCCCGACAGGGGGCAGGGAGACCCAGTACTTC	CASSPTGGRETQYF
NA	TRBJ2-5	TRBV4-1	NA	TGCGCCAGCAGCCAAGATAACTCGGGGGACCAAGAGACCCAGTACTTC	CASSQDNSGDQETQYF
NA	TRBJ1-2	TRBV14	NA	TGTGCCAGCAGCCAAGAGGTGGGGCACCTTCTACCCTATGGCTACACCTTC	CASSQEVGHLLPYGYTF
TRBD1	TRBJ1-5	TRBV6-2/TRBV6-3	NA	TGTGCCAGCAGTTACTCTAGCGGGACAGGGGCGACATATAGCAATCAGCCCCAGCATTTT	CASSYSSGTGATYSNQPQHF
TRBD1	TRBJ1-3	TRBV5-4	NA	TGTGCCAGCAGCCGCCTCGGACAGGGTGGAAACACCATATATTTT	CASSRLGQGGNTIYF
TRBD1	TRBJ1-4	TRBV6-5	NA	TGTGCCAGCAGCAGCCGGGACACTCTTCAGGGGGGAATGTTTTTT	CASSSRDTLQGGMFF
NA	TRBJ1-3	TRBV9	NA	TGTGCCAGCAGCCCTACCCCAATAGAACTCTCTGGAAACACCATATATTTT	CASSPTPIELSGNTIYF
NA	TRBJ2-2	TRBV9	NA	TGTGCCAGCAGCCGACAGTCGAACACCGGGGAGCTGTTTTTT	CASSRQSNTGELFF
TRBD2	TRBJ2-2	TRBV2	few	TGTGCCAGCAGTGAACGAACGGGAGGGCTCACCGGGGAGCTGTTTTTT	CASSERTGGLTGELFF
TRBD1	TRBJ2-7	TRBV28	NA	TGTGCCAGCACCCTAGACAGGGTGGCGGTCGAGCAGTACTTC	CASTLDRVAVEQYF
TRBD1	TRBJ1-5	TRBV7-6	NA	TGTGCCAGCAGCTCCGGACAGGGAATTCAGCCCCAGCATTTT	CASSSGQGIQPQHF
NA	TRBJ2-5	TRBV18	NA	TGTGCCAGCGTGGGGACTGAACAAGAGACCCAGTACTTC	CASVGTEQETQYF
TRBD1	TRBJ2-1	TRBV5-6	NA	TGTGCCAGCAGCTTGGCAAGACAGGGGTTCAACAATGAGCAGTTCTTC	CASSLARQGFNNEQFF
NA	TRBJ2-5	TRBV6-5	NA	TGTGCCAGTCCAGGGGCCTCGGAAGAGACCCAGTACTTC	CASPGASEETQYF
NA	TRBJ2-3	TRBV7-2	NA	TGTGCCAGCAAGGCCGCGGCAAATACGCAGTATTTT	CASKAAANTQYF
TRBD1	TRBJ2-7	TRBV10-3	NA	TGTGCCATCAGTGGGGGACAGGGTCTGAACGAGCAGTACTTC	CAISGGQGLNEQYF
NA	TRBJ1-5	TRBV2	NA	TGTGCCAGCAGTGAGTCCAGTTATAGCAATCAGCCCCAGCATTTT	CASSESSYSNQPQHF
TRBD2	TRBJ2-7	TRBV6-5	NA	TGTGCCAGCAGTCCCGTCGGGACTAGTCCCTACGAGCAGTACTTC	CASSPVGTSPYEQYF
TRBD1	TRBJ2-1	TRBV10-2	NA	TGCGCCAGCGCCTCCGGGACAGGGGGCCTAAATGAGCAGTTCTTC	CASASGTGGLNEQFF
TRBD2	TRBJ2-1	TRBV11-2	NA	TGTGCCAGCAGCGACAACAGACTAGCGGGAGTTGATAATGAGCAGTTCTTC	CASSDNRLAGVDNEQFF
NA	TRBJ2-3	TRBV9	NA	TGTGCCAGCAGCGTAGGGTCGACTAGCACAGATACGCAGTATTTT	CASSVGSTSTDTQYF
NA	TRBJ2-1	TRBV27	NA	TGTGCCAGCAGTCCTCTCAATGAGCAGTTCTTC	CASSPLNEQFF
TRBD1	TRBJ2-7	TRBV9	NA	TGTGCCAGCAGCGCCGACGAGGGGGCGAGTGAGCAGTACTTC	CASSADEGASEQYF
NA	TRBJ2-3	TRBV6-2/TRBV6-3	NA	TGTGCCAGCAGTTACTCGGAGGACTTACCCACAGATACGCAGTATTTT	CASSYSEDLPTDTQYF
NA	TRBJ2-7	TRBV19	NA	TGTGCCAGTAACCCAGGACTCGGGAGCTCCTACGAGCAGTACTTC	CASNPGLGSSYEQYF
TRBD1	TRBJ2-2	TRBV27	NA	TGTGCCAGCAGCCCGGGACAGGGGTTGACCGGGGAGCTGTTTTTT	CASSPGQGLTGELFF
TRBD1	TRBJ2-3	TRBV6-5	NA	TGTGCCAGCAGGACCGGGACAGGGGTTAAATATACGCAGTATTTT	CASRTGTGVKYTQYF